These 6 T cell receptor beta chains were sequenced from one sample in a study of T cells in Graves' hyperthyroidism and ophthalmopathy. Authors of the study amplified TCR beta CDR3 regions from RNA transcripts. Researchers ran a first-round RT-PCR on the TCR CDR3 using the HTBI primer set. TCRdb fed the multiplex PCR reads into MiXCR, producing one record per CDR3 protein. The data contain hundreds of thousands of distinct CDR3 sequences, approximately 36% of them singletons. The material sequenced was blood. Every receptor here comes from a middle-aged woman with Graves' hyperthyroidism.

The chain employs TRBV29-1 and TRBJ2-7; D gene uncertain. Germline V gene data show CDR1 as SQVTM and CDR2 as ANQGSEA. This CDR3 contains 11 residues. The V and J ends lost 6 bases and 3 bases respectively, with 9 bases between them. The CDR3 sequence is CSVDGRYEQYF. CDR3 nucleotides: TGCAGCGTAGACGGACGCTACGAGCAGTACTTC.

V gene TRBV6-1 combines with J gene TRBJ1-2; the match to TRBD1 covers 8 bases. V shed 3 bases, J shed 5 bases, and the junction held 8 bases outside the gene matches. Germline values: CDR1 MNHNS, CDR2 SASEGT. The CDR3 runs 15 residues. CDR3 sequence reads: CASSELQGVRYGYTF. The CDR3 nucleotides are TGTGCCAGCAGTGAGTTACAGGGGGTTAGATATGGCTACACCTTC.

This sequence joins TRBV10-3 and TRBJ1-2; 7 bases are a match to TRBD1. Germline V CDR1 and CDR2: ENHRY, SYGVKD. This CDR3 comprises 14 residues. V dropped 11 bases and J dropped 5; count of bases not matched to a gene: 14. CDR3 sequence: CAWRPETGRYGYTF. The CDR3 region has the DNA TGTGCCTGGAGGCCGGAGACAGGGCGATATGGCTACACCTTC.

A note on this clonotype: As the CDR3 is not closed by the conserved phenylalanine or tryptophan, this likely results from a read error. The V gene is TRBV10-3, the J gene TRBJ1-6; D is unclear. There are 12 residues in the CDR3. Trimming took off 5 bases at V and 12 bases at J, with 11 bases between the two ends. In germline, CDR1 is ENHRY, CDR2 SYGVKD. The CDR3 sequence: CAISRTEGPLHS. The CDR3 nucleotides are TGTGCCATCAGTAGGACGGAGGGACCCCTCCACTCT.

The table lists this clonotype with many counts. The CDR3 nucleotides are TGTGCCAGTAGTACTGGACTAGCGGGGGAGCAGTACTTC. Its translation: CASSTGLAGEQYF. The chain couples TRBV19 to TRBJ2-7; TRBD2 matches at 12 bases. CDR3 length: 13 amino acids. Losses at the gene ends were 4 bases for V and 7 bases for J; bases not matched to a gene: 2. CDR1 LNHDA and CDR2 SQIVND come from the germline V gene (reference sequence). Supplemented by reference TRBV19 and TRBJ2-7, the full variable domain reads DGGITQSPKYLFRKEGQNVTLSCEQNLNHDAMYWYRQDPGQGLRLIYYSQIVNDFQKGDIAEGYSVSREKKESFPLTVTSAQKNPTAFYLCASSTGLAGEQYFGPGTRLTVT.

This clonotype was counted at least ten times. The chain joins TRBV19 to TRBJ1-5; 10 nucleotides agree with TRBD1. The ends lost 4 bases at V and 4 bases at J; junction bases unmatched: 4. CDR3 size: 15 residues. Germline V lookup: CDR1 LNHDA, CDR2 SQIVND (reference sequence). The DNA of the CDR3 is TGTGCCAGTAGTACCTGGACAGGGGGAAATCAGCCCCAGCATTTT. This codes for CASSTWTGGNQPQHF.